Shown below are 2 T cell receptor beta chains from a single sample sequenced in a study of shared clonotypes between healthy human individuals. Profiled with immunoSEQ multiplex PCR; TCRdb holds only in-frame clones, not every one. The sample has around 1.5 million clones, 95% to 99% seen once; the top ten hold roughly 0.42%. The sequencing input was naive CD4+ T cells sorted from blood. Subset here: CD45RA+ positively selected. These receptor sequences come from a man younger than 40 in good health.

For this clone: This CDR3 is also generated by other DNA sequences in the sample. The V call is TRBV5-1, the J call TRBJ2-7; D gene ambiguous. V shed 0 bases and J shed 2 bases, with 9 bases lying between them. CDR1 and CDR2 (germline): SGHRS, YFSETQ. CDR3 length: 14 residues. CDR3 sequence reads: CASSLAGSPYEQYF. The CDR3 nucleotides are TGCGCCAGCAGCTTGGCGGGCAGTCCCTACGAGCAGTACTTC.

A remark on this clone: A junction end diverges from the germline sequence, so it may reflect a read error. The V call is TRBV15, the J call TRBJ2-7, with 11 nucleotides matching TRBD2. The CDR3 totals 13 residues. The V gene's germline CDR1 is LNHNV and CDR2 YYDKDF (reference sequence). The CDR3 region is CATSRDAGLADSF. The DNA for the CDR3 is TGTGCCACCAGCAGAGACGCGGGACTAGCGGACTCTTTC.